The clone carrying this TCR beta chain was counted a few times. The source of the sample is a study of blood T cell repertoires in COVID-19. Turning to the study itself: Italy, Spain and the United States were the sources of the convalescent and acute COVID-19 samples.

Per the authors' pipeline: Quantification of nucleated cells was approximated via reference gene primer amplification. Assay: immunoSEQ multiplex PCR; the TCRdb copy retains only in-frame clones and omits some. V and J calls and clone size are copied from that table; D and trimming were computed from the DNA. Of approximately 280,000 clones in the sample, about 81% were seen once. Trimming at V came to 1 base and at J to 11 bases, leaving 10 bases not matched to a gene. CDR1 and CDR2 (germline): MNHEY, SMNVEV (reference sequence). CDR3 length: 15 amino acids. Seattle's enrolled individuals joined amid active infection and were then monitored longitudinally.

The sequence came from a human donor with COVID-19, enrolled during active disease. The donor label of this sample is uncertain. Source material: peripheral blood. The V gene is TRBV27, the J gene TRBJ1-5, with 8 positions matching TRBD1. CDR3 in amino acids: CASSLYAGGAGSQHF. CDR3 in DNA: TGTGCCAGCAGTTTATATGCAGGGGGCGCGGGGTCCCAGCATTTT.